Included here is one T cell receptor (beta chain) sequence, with context. Its specificity is not known. Sequencing was performed with immunoSEQ multiplex PCR; in TCRdb, only in-frame clones are kept and a portion is missing. Its table lists fewer than 40,000 clones. The sample belongs to a study of T cells in women clearing cervical HPV infection. Study-level background: No precancer developed; the control's incident HPV16 infection cleared within 12 months. General observations from the study: Effector/memory and HPV-specific T cells were not isolated, and association timing is unknown.

The receptor was derived from a woman aged 18-69 years with a cervical HPV16 infection that either progressed to CIN3+ or cleared (not recorded which). Sequenced: blood buffy coat.

CDR3 DNA, as far as it was read: TGTGCCAGCAGCCCCCAGGGGAGAGACACTGAA. As protein: CASSPQGRDTE. The entire CDR3 is CASSPQGRDTEAFF. The V and J genes are TRBV5-4 and TRBJ1-1; tentatively, D is TRBD1 (6 bases). The CDR3 extends 3 residues past the end of the read, so its final part is completed from the germline J gene. Trimming left V 4 bases short and J 3 bases short, with 13 bases between. The CDR3 totals 14 residues. Looked up from germline, CDR1 is SGHNT and CDR2 is YYREEE (reference sequence).